The present T cell receptor beta chain was sequenced within a study of cytomegalovirus exposure and HLA in healthy donors. Study overall: Of around 400 genotyped donors, 75% to 90% grouped in the Caucasian-associated ancestry cluster.

The PCR was carried out with 60 Vbeta primers and 13 Jbeta primers. Only in-frame clones appear in the TCRdb table, and some are missing; sequencing was by immunoSEQ multiplex PCR. This repertoire shows about 170,000 clones, 80% to 90% found once; its top ten account for about 2.4%. This CDR3 has 15 residues. The germline CDR1 and CDR2 sequences are MDHEN and SYDVKM. Trimming at V came to 5 bases and at J to 2 bases, leaving 5 bases not matched to a gene. Regarding the study as a whole: Rarity characterized most TCR sequences, yet some public TCRs appeared in many donors. The sole available immune exposure information was CMV serostatus.

In regard to this clone: Its antigen remains unidentified.

V usage is TRBV28 and J usage is TRBJ2-7, with 11 bases aligning to TRBD2. This TCR was sampled from a male donor in good health and CMV-seronegative. Material for sequencing was PBMCs. CDR3 nucleotide sequence: TGTGCCAGCAGTGTGACTAGCGGGACCACCTACGAGCAGTACTTC. Translation: CASSVTSGTTYEQYF. The entire variable domain, with the rest obtained from reference TRBV28 and TRBJ2-7, is as follows: DVKVTQSSRYLVKRTGEKVFLECVQDMDHENMFWYRQDPGLGLRLIYFSYDVKMKEKGDIPEGYSVSREKKERFSLILESASTNQTSMYLCASSVTSGTTYEQYFGPGTRLTVT.